This T cell receptor beta chain was identified during a study of blood T cells in healthy people across ages. A sample-barcoded 5' primer and a J-beta primer mix were used in a second PCR of roughly 6 to 11 cycles. Each single sample gave us at least 2.5 million CDR3-containing paired-end reads. TCRdb reprocessed the 5' RACE reads with MiXCR, giving one entry per CDR3 protein. Of more than 1 million distinct CDR3 sequences listed, 45% are singletons. Comment on this clonotype: The antigen is undetermined.

Points from the study as a whole: Higher naive T cell percentage went strongly together with higher TCR beta diversity. Unknown CMV status may confound age-related changes in expanded clones. Conclusively comparing naive with antigen-experienced cells was impossible with unsorted PBMCs.

The CDR3 is 14 amino acids. The V gene's germline CDR1 is SQVTM and CDR2 ANQGSEA. The V end lost 0 bases, the J end lost 8 bases, and 13 bases lay between the germline ends. This receptor was identified in a woman in her sixties in good health. The sequenced sample was blood. The V gene is TRBV29-1, the J gene TRBJ1-4; D call uncertain. CDR3: CSVEEDQEGEKLFF. The CDR3 region has the DNA TGCAGCGTTGAAGAGGATCAGGAAGGCGAAAAACTGTTTTTT.